Listed here are 18 T cell receptor beta chains from one sample, sequenced in a study of shared clonotypes between healthy human individuals. TCRdb's table, derived via immunoSEQ multiplex PCR, lists solely in-frame clones and lacks some. The sample lists 900,000 to 1,200,000 clones; about four fifths were seen once. Sequencing used memory CD4+ T cells from PBMCs. Subset noted: CD45RA-negative fraction. These TCRs come from a man between 18 and 35 years old in good health. Some clones in this sample may be carry-over from other donors' samples.

The chain uses TRBV19 and TRBJ2-7; 9 bases fit TRBD1. Germline V lookup: CDR1 LNHDA, CDR2 SQIVND (reference sequence). The CDR3 length is 13 residues. V lost 5 bases, J lost 4 bases, and 3 bases stayed unmatched. Written as DNA, the CDR3 is TGTGCCAGTAGTCCGGACAGGGGATACGAGCAGTACTTC. This gives the protein CASSPDRGYEQYF.

The V and J genes are TRBV4-3 and TRBJ2-7; D possibly matches TRBD1 or TRBD2 (5 bases each). The CDR3 is 15 residues long. V lost 1 base, J lost 3 bases, and 13 bases lay in between. CDR1 and CDR2 (germline): LGHNA, YSLEER. The DNA of the CDR3 is TGCGCCAGCAGCCAAGCCTACGGGGCAGTCTACGAGCAGTACTTC. It is translated as CASSQAYGAVYEQYF.

This clone was seen a handful of times. J is TRBJ1-3 and V is TRBV10-3, with 9 bases that match TRBD1. Germline V gene lookup returns CDR1 ENHRY and CDR2 SYGVKD. The CDR3 has 14 residues. After removal of 6 bases from V and 2 bases from J, the junction contained 2 bases not matched to a gene. As DNA, the CDR3 is TGTGCCATCAGGGGGGACAGGGCTGGAAACACCATATATTTT. Translation: CAIRGDRAGNTIYF.

The V gene is TRBV6-6, the J gene TRBJ1-1, with 7 bases that match TRBD1. The germline V gene encodes CDR1 MNHNY and CDR2 SVGAGI (reference sequence). Losses at the gene ends were 5 bases for V and 11 bases for J; bases not matched to a gene: 8. The CDR3 sequence is 12 residues long. CDR3 sequence: CASSPGVQGAFF. The DNA for the CDR3 is TGTGCCAGCAGTCCCGGTGTACAGGGGGCTTTCTTT.

The genes are TRBV4-1 and TRBJ2-3; TRBD2 aligns across 9 bases. J gave up 4 bases and V 7 bases, and 12 bases lay outside the gene matches. Germline V gives CDR1 MGHRA, CDR2 YSYEKL. This CDR3 is 16 amino acids long. In DNA form, the CDR3 reads TGCGCCAGCACCAAAGGAGGCGGGAGGGCCGCAGATACGCAGTATTTT. Encoded protein: CASTKGGGRAADTQYF.

V gene TRBV4-3 combines with J gene TRBJ2-2; no clear D gene. This CDR3 is 15 amino acids long. With 5 bases removed from V and 1 base from J, the gap between germline ends came to 11 bases. CDR1 LGHNA and CDR2 YSLEER come from the germline V gene. Here the CDR3 DNA reads TGCGCCAGCAGCGGGGTTTCCTTGAACACCGGGGAGCTGTTTTTT. Encoded protein: CASSGVSLNTGELFF.

The rearrangement uses TRBV5-1 and TRBJ2-1, with D possibly called TRBD1 or TRBD2 (5 bases each). Deletions cut 0 bases from V and 0 bases from J, with 10 bases between. The CDR3 has 16 residues. Germline V gene sequence: CDR1 SGHRS, CDR2 YFSETQ. The CDR3 region is CASSLVWGSSYNEQFF. CDR3 bases: TGCGCCAGCAGCTTGGTATGGGGGAGCTCCTACAATGAGCAGTTCTTC.

This clone appeared once. J is TRBJ1-2 and V is TRBV5-1; D possibly corresponds to TRBD1 (6 bases). Trimming took off 4 bases at V and 6 bases at J, with 19 bases between the two ends. The CDR3 totals 15 residues. Germline values: CDR1 SGHRS, CDR2 YFSETQ. CDR3 loop: CASSLSPRGGHGYTF. The CDR3 bases are TGCGCCAGCAGCCTGAGCCCCAGGGGAGGCCATGGCTACACCTTC.

This clone was observed once. The rearrangement links TRBV30 to TRBJ1-1; possible D gene TRBD1, 5 bases. Trimming took off 0 bases at V and 1 base at J, with 15 bases between the two ends. This CDR3 is 16 amino acids long. The V gene's germline CDR1 is GTSNPN and CDR2 SVGIG (reference sequence). The CDR3 DNA sequence: TGTGCCTGGAGTGTACCTAGGGGACGGAAGAACACTGAAGCTTTCTTT. Its protein is CAWSVPRGRKNTEAFF.

The chain links TRBV29-1 to TRBJ2-3; TRBD1 matches at 11 bases. The V gene end was trimmed by 4 bases and the J gene end by 4 bases; junction bases not matched to a gene: 7. Germline CDR1 and CDR2: SQVTM and ANQGSEA. This CDR3 spans 15 amino acids. CDR3 DNA: TGCAGCGTTGTGGGTTTGGACAGGGGGCCAGATACGCAGTATTTT. It specifies CSVVGLDRGPDTQYF.

CDR3 protein: CASSPIGLVGTQYF. The CDR3 nucleotides are TGTGCCAGCAGTCCCATAGGGCTAGTCGGGACCCAGTACTTC. V and J are TRBV27 and TRBJ2-5; the D is unclear. Germline V gives CDR1 MNHEY, CDR2 SMNVEV (reference sequence). The V end was cut by 5 bases, the J end by 7 bases, with 17 bases between. CDR3 length: 14 amino acids.

V and J are TRBV18 and TRBJ2-6; D is unclear. The CDR3 totals 16 residues. V was clipped by 1 base and J by 1 base, with 8 bases between them. Germline-derived CDR1 and CDR2 are KGHSH and LQKENI. The CDR3 DNA reads as TGTGCCAGCTCACCACAGGGTGTGTCTGGGGCCAACGTCCTGACTTTC. It translates to CASSPQGVSGANVLTF.

This rearrangement joins TRBV29-1 to TRBJ2-5; 10 bases are shared with TRBD1. The CDR3 consists of 13 residues. Germline V lookup: CDR1 SQVTM, CDR2 ANQGSEA. Trimming cost V 7 bases and J 3 bases; bases outside gene matches: 5. CDR3 nucleotide sequence: TGCAGCGCCGAGGACAGGGGGGAAGAGACCCAGTACTTC. This sequence encodes CSAEDRGEETQYF.

The rearrangement uses TRBV28 and TRBJ2-1, with D possibly TRBD2 on 6 matching bases. The V end was cut by 6 bases, the J end by 9 bases, with 12 bases between. The CDR3 covers 12 residues. The V gene's germline CDR1 is MDHEN and CDR2 SYDVKM. CDR3 loop: CASSSGGGEQFF. DNA of the CDR3: TGTGCCAGCAGCTCCGGGGGAGGTGAGCAGTTCTTC.

A few counts support this clone. The chain has TRBV2 and TRBJ1-2; D uncertain. The CDR3 is made up of 11 amino acids. CDR1 SNHLY and CDR2 FYNNEI come from the germline V gene. The V end was cut by 5 bases, the J end by 5 bases, with 6 bases between. CDR3 nucleotide sequence: TGTGCCAGCAGTCAAATGTATGGCTACACCTTC. Protein product: CASSQMYGYTF.

The chain is built from TRBV18 and TRBJ1-4, with D possibly matching TRBD1 (6 bases). The V and J ends lost 2 bases and 6 bases respectively, with 16 bases between them. CDR3 length equals 16 residues. The V gene's germline CDR1 is KGHSH and CDR2 LQKENI. CDR3 DNA: TGTGCCAGCTCACCAGACAGGATGAATCTTTATGAAAAACTGTTTTTT. Amino acid sequence: CASSPDRMNLYEKLFF.

The J gene is TRBJ1-2, the V gene TRBV30, with 10 nucleotides matching TRBD1. CDR1 GTSNPN and CDR2 SVGIG come from the germline V gene (reference sequence). This CDR3 is built from 13 residues. CDR3 loop: CAHMTGGYYGYTF. In DNA form, the CDR3 reads TGTGCACATATGACAGGGGGCTACTATGGCTACACCTTC.

This clone has a single count. The chain is built from TRBV27 and TRBJ2-7; D may correspond to TRBD1 or TRBD2 (6 bases each). V lost 4 bases, J lost 6 bases, and 16 bases lay in between. Germline V CDR1 and CDR2: MNHEY, SMNVEV (reference sequence). The CDR3 consists of 14 residues. The CDR3 coding sequence is TGTGCCAGCAGTTGGGGACAAGAGGGGGGCGAGCAGTACTTC. It translates to CASSWGQEGGEQYF.